This T cell receptor beta chain was obtained from a study of T cells in Graves' hyperthyroidism and ophthalmopathy. Study results and caveats: Ophthalmopathy was model-predicted a median roughly 6.2 months pre-onset.

This clonotype came up many times. As yet, its antigen is unknown. Exclusions: uncontrolled infection, other autoimmune disease, pregnancy, lactation. Amplified regions were TCR beta CDR3 sequences from RNA transcripts. The TCR CDR3 was amplified in a first-round RT-PCR using the HTBI primer set. TCRdb re-called the multiplex PCR reads through MiXCR, storing one row per CDR3 protein. The repertoire holds 600,000 or so distinct CDR3 sequences, with around 16% as singletons. Unmatched junction bases numbered 3, after V lost 6 bases and J lost 4 bases. Germline CDR1 is MDHEN and CDR2 is SYDVKM. The CDR3 sequence is 14 residues long.

This chain uses TRBV28 with TRBJ2-1; 10 bases align to TRBD2. The specimen was blood. The clonotype originates from a woman in her 30s with Graves' hyperthyroidism. DNA of the CDR3: TGTGCCAGCAGGACAGCGGGAGGGTACAATGAGCAGTTCTTC. This sequence encodes CASRTAGGYNEQFF. The variable domain in full, completed from reference TRBV28 and TRBJ2-1, reads DVKVTQSSRYLVKRTGEKVFLECVQDMDHENMFWYRQDPGLGLRLIYFSYDVKMKEKGDIPEGYSVSREKKERFSLILESASTNQTSMYLCASRTAGGYNEQFFGPGTRLTVL.